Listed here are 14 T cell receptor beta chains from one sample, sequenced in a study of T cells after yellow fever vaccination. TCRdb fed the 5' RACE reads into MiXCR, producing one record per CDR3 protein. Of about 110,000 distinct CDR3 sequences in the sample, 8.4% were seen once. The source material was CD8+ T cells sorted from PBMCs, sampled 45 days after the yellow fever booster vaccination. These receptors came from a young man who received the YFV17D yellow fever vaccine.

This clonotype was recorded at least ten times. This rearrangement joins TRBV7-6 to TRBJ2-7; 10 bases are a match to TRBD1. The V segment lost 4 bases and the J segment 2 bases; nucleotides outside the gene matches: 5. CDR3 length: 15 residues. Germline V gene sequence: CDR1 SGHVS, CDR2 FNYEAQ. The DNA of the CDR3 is TGTGCCAGCAGCTCCTGGACAGGGGGGACCTACGAGCAGTACTTC. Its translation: CASSSWTGGTYEQYF.

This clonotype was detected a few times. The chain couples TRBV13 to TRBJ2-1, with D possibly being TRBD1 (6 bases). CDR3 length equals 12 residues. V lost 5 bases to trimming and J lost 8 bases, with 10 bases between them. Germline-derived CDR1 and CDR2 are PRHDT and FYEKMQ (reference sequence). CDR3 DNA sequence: TGTGCCAGCAGCCCACAGGGAGATGAGCAGTTCTTC. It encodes CASSPQGDEQFF.

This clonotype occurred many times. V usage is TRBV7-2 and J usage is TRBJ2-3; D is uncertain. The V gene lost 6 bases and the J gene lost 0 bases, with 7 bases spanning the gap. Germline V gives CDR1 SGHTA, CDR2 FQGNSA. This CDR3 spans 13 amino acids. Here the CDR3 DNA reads TGTGCCAGCAGTTTACTTAGCACAGATACGCAGTATTTT. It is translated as CASSLLSTDTQYF.

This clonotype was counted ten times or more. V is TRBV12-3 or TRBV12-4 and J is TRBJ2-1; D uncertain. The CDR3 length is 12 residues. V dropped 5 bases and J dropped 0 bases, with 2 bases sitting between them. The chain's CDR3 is CASSNSYNEQFF. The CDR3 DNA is TGTGCCAGCAGTAACTCCTACAATGAGCAGTTCTTC.

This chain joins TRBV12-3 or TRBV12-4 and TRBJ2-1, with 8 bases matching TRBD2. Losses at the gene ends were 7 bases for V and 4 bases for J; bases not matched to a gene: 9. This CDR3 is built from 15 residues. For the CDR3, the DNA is TGTGCCAGCACACTGACGGGACTAGAGTACAATGAGCAGTTCTTC. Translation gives CASTLTGLEYNEQFF.

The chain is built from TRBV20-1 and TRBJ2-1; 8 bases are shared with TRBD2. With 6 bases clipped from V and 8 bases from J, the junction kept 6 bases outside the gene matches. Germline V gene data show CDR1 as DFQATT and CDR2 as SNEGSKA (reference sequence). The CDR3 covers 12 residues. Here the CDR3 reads CSAVGGDHEQFF. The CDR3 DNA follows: TGCAGTGCCGTCGGGGGGGACCATGAGCAGTTCTTC.

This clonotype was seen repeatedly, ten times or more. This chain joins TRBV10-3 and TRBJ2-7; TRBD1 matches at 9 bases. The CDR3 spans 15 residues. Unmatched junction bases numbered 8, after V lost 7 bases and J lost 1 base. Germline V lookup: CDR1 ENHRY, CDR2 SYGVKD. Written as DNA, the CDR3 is TGTGCCATCACCTTGGAAGGGACAGGGTCCTACGAGCAGTACTTC. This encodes CAITLEGTGSYEQYF.

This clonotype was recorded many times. CDR3 sequence (DNA): TGTGCCAGCAGTCCCTTTAACGGGAAAGAGACCCAGTACTTC. This gives the protein CASSPFNGKETQYF. V gene TRBV28 combines with J gene TRBJ2-5, with D maybe TRBD2 (5 bases). The CDR3 length is 14 residues. Trimming left V 5 bases short and J 3 bases short, with 13 bases between. In germline, CDR1 is MDHEN, CDR2 SYDVKM. The full variable domain, completed using reference TRBV28 and TRBJ2-5, is DVKVTQSSRYLVKRTGEKVFLECVQDMDHENMFWYRQDPGLGLRLIYFSYDVKMKEKGDIPEGYSVSREKKERFSLILESASTNQTSMYLCASSPFNGKETQYFGPGTRLLVL.

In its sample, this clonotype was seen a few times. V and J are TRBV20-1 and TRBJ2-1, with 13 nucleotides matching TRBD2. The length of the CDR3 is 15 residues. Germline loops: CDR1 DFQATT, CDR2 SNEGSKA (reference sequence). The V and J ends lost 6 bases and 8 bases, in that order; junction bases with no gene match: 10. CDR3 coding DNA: TGCAGTGCCCAGAGGGGACTAGCGGGAACCTATGAGCAGTTCTTC. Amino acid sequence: CSAQRGLAGTYEQFF.

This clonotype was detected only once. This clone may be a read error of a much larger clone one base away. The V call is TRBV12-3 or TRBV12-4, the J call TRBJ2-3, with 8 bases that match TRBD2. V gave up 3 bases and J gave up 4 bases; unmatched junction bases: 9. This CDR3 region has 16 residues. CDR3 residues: CASSFPRSGSSDTQYF. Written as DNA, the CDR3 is TGTGCCAGCAGTTTCCCTCGCAGCGGGAGCTCAGATACGCAGTATTTT.

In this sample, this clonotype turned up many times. CDR3 region: CASSEGLAGEQYF. The CDR3 nucleotides read TGCGCCAGCAGTGAGGGACTAGCCGGGGAGCAGTACTTC. The rearrangement links TRBV10-2 to TRBJ2-7, with 8 bases identical to TRBD2. With V trimmed by 2 bases and J by 7 bases, 4 bases remained unmatched. CDR3 length: 13 amino acids. Germline V gene data show CDR1 as WSHSY and CDR2 as SAAADI.

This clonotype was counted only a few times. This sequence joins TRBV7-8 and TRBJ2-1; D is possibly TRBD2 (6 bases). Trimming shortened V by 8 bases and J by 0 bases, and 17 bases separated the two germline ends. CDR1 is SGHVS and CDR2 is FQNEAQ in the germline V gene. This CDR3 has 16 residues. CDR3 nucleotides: TGTGCCAGCCGCCTGCCCGCGGGAAGCTCCTACAATGAGCAGTTCTTC. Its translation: CASRLPAGSSYNEQFF. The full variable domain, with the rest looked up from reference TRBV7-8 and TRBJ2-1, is GAGVSQSPRYKVAKRGQDVALRCDPISGHVSLFWYQQALGQGPEFLTYFQNEAQLDKSGLPSDRFFAERPEGSVSTLKIQRTQQEDSAVYLCASRLPAGSSYNEQFFGPGTRLTVL.

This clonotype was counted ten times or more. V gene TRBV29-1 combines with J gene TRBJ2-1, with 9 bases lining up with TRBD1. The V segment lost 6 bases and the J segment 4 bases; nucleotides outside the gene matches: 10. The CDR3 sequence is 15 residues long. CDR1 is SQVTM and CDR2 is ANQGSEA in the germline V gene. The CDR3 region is CSVAGTGTVYNEQFF. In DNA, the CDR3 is TGCAGCGTAGCCGGGACAGGGACGGTATACAATGAGCAGTTCTTC.

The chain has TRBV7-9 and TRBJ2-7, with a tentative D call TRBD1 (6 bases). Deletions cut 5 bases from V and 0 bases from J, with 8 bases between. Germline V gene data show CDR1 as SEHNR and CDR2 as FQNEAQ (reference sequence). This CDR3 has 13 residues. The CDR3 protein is CASSRDNSYEQYF. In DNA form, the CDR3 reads TGTGCCAGCAGCCGGGACAACTCCTACGAGCAGTACTTC.